This passage covers 5 T cell receptor beta chains from one sample sequenced in a study of T-cell reconstitution after alpha-beta-depleted transplantation in children. The study's findings and limits: Among T cells one year after transplant, newly produced cells accounted for most counts and diversity.

Their antigen targets remain unknown. Researchers prepared the TCRbeta library using unique molecular identifiers, the study reports. One entry per CDR3 protein results from TCRdb running MiXCR on the PCR reads. The top ten clones hold approximately 9.6% of a sample with about 300,000 distinct CDR3 sequences, 7.5% to 9% of them seen once. Here the sequenced sample was peripheral blood, taken 360 days after TCRalphabeta/CD19-depleted stem cell transplant. Receptors were obtained from a female patient aged 2 to 10 who had a stem cell transplant for Fanconi anemia, so the T cells may come from the graft donor.

This clonotype was seen a handful of times. The chain recombines TRBV6-5 with TRBJ1-2; no clear D. CDR3 length equals 15 residues. The ends were cut back, 4 bases at V and 9 bases at J, with 21 bases in the middle. Germline V gene sequence: CDR1 MNHEY, CDR2 SVGAGI. CDR3: CASSWYPGKRPSYTF. The CDR3 nucleotides read TGTGCCAGCAGTTGGTACCCCGGGAAACGGCCTAGCTACACCTTC.

This clonotype has only a few counts. The chain uses TRBV6-1 and TRBJ2-5; 8 nucleotides agree with TRBD1. J gave up 5 bases and V 5 bases, and 7 bases lay outside the gene matches. The CDR3 contains 14 residues. Germline values: CDR1 MNHNS, CDR2 SASEGT. The CDR3 sequence is CASSRTGLTETQYF. The CDR3 DNA reads TGTGCCAGCAGTCGGACAGGGTTGACGGAGACCCAGTACTTC.

At least ten counts were recorded for this clonotype. The chain links TRBV4-2 to TRBJ2-3, with TRBD2 matching 8 bases. CDR1 and CDR2 (germline): LGHNA, YNFKEQ. The V segment lost 3 bases and the J segment 4 bases; nucleotides outside the gene matches: 9. The CDR3 length is 16 residues. The CDR3 sequence: CASSQGRGGSPDTQYF. CDR3 coding DNA: TGTGCCAGCAGCCAGGGTCGGGGGGGCAGCCCAGATACGCAGTATTTT.

This clonotype was recorded many times. The chain couples TRBV20-1 to TRBJ1-1; TRBD1 is a possible D gene (5 bases). Germline CDR1 and CDR2: DFQATT and SNEGSKA (reference sequence). The length of the CDR3 is 14 residues. Between the trimmed V and J ends, which lost 6 bases and 2 bases, there was a span of 16 bases. The CDR3 DNA reads TGCAGTGCCCAAAGGCCGGGGGTAAACACTGAAGCTTTCTTT. It specifies CSAQRPGVNTEAFF.

This clonotype was seen only a few times. V gene TRBV5-6 combines with J gene TRBJ1-6; TRBD1 might be the D (6 bases). Germline V gene data show CDR1 as SGHDT and CDR2 as YYEEEE. V was cut by 6 bases and J by 14 bases, with 21 bases left in between. The CDR3 has 14 residues. For the CDR3, the DNA is TGTGCCAGCACCTTAGGGGGGAGCAGAAGATCCCTCCACTTT. This sequence encodes CASTLGGSRRSLHF.